Below are 22 T cell receptor beta chains sequenced from a single sample in a study of CD8 T cells in Susac syndrome. Random-hexamer reverse transcription was applied to roughly 0.5 to 1 ug RNA. MiXCR, applied by TCRdb to the immunoSEQ multiplex PCR reads, yields one record per CDR3 protein. The sample lists some 130,000 distinct CDR3 sequences; approximately 95% were seen once. Sample: CD8+ T cells from PBMCs. These receptors were taken from a human donor with Susac syndrome.

J is TRBJ2-1 and V is TRBV4-1, with TRBD2 matching 8 bases. V lost 4 bases, J lost 12 bases, and 2 bases stayed unmatched. The germline CDR1 and CDR2 sequences are MGHRA and YSYEKL. This CDR3 is built from 11 residues. The CDR3 DNA is TGCGCCAGCAGCCCCGGGGGGGGGCAGTTCTTC. Translating it yields CASSPGGGQFF.

This clonotype was observed a single time. The genes are TRBV13 and TRBJ2-7; D is perhaps TRBD2 (5 bases). Trimming stripped 7 bases from V and 6 bases from J, with 19 bases between. Germline lookup yields CDR1 PRHDT and CDR2 FYEKMQ (reference sequence). The CDR3 length is 14 residues. CDR3 DNA sequence: TGTGCCAGCACCGGGCGGGCAGTCAAGGGCGAGCAGTACTTC. Translation: CASTGRAVKGEQYF.

V gene TRBV13 combines with J gene TRBJ2-7; 12 bases match TRBD2. The J segment lost 3 bases and the V segment lost 5 bases, leaving 8 bases of the junction unmatched. This CDR3 is built from 16 residues. Per the germline V gene, CDR1 is PRHDT and CDR2 is FYEKMQ (reference sequence). For the CDR3, the DNA is TGTGCCAGCAGCATTAGGACTAGCGGGACCTACTACGAGCAGTACTTC. It translates to CASSIRTSGTYYEQYF.

The J gene is TRBJ2-3, the V gene TRBV3-1; the D gene is possibly TRBD2 (6 bases). V lost 1 base to trimming and J lost 5 bases, with 22 bases between them. The CDR3 loop spans 18 amino acids. The germline V gene encodes CDR1 LGHDT and CDR2 YNNKEL (reference sequence). The CDR3 protein is CASSQVGPGGPVRDTQYF. The CDR3 nucleotides are TGTGCCAGCAGCCAAGTAGGACCCGGGGGACCCGTAAGAGATACGCAGTATTTT.

The V gene is TRBV20-1, the J gene TRBJ2-7, with TRBD2 matching 8 bases. CDR1 is DFQATT, CDR2 SNEGSKA, per germline (reference sequence). Losses at the gene ends were 7 bases for V and 4 bases for J; bases not matched to a gene: 15. The CDR3 contains 15 residues. The CDR3, as DNA: TGCAGTGTTACCCCCCTCAGGAGCGGGAGATACGAGCAGTACTTC. As protein: CSVTPLRSGRYEQYF.

This chain connects TRBV10-3 to TRBJ2-7; D possibly uses TRBD1 or TRBD2 (5 bases each). Looked up from germline, CDR1 is ENHRY and CDR2 is SYGVKD. This CDR3 is built from 11 residues. CDR3 sequence (DNA): TGTGCGGTCCAGGGACCCTACGAGCAGTACTTC. This sequence encodes CAVQGPYEQYF.

The V call is TRBV3-1, the J call TRBJ1-1; D not resolved. The CDR3 covers 16 residues. Germline V gives CDR1 LGHDT, CDR2 YNNKEL (reference sequence). V was clipped by 2 bases and J by 5 bases, with 18 bases between them. The CDR3 DNA is TGTGCCAGCAGCCAAACCGAGGTCGGAGGTAGGACTGAAGCTTTCTTT. Translation gives CASSQTEVGGRTEAFF.

The chain carries TRBV20-1 and TRBJ2-1; D gene uncertain. V was cut by 3 bases and J by 3 bases, with 12 bases left in between. This CDR3 comprises 14 residues. Germline V gives CDR1 DFQATT, CDR2 SNEGSKA (reference sequence). The DNA of the CDR3 is TGCAGTGCTAGTAGGGCTACCGACTACAATGAGCAGTTCTTC. Encoded protein: CSASRATDYNEQFF.

The chain couples TRBV30 to TRBJ1-1; D is uncertain. The V end was cut by 0 bases, the J end by 7 bases, with 9 bases between. Germline V CDR1 and CDR2: GTSNPN, SVGIG (reference sequence). CDR3 length: 12 amino acids. This CDR3 reads CAWSVGHGEAFF. CDR3 sequence (DNA): TGTGCCTGGAGTGTAGGGCACGGTGAAGCTTTCTTT.

The chain uses TRBV27 and TRBJ2-1; 14 bases match TRBD2. V was pared by 7 bases and J by 8 bases, with 4 bases of the junction left unmatched. The CDR3 totals 14 residues. Per germline, CDR1 MNHEY and CDR2 SMNVEV (reference sequence). The CDR3 loop is CASTGLAGVDEQFF. In nucleotides, the CDR3 is TGTGCCAGCACGGGACTAGCGGGAGTTGATGAGCAGTTCTTC.

The chain is built from TRBV9 and TRBJ2-3; the D gene could be TRBD1 or TRBD2 (5 bases each). V lost 0 bases and J 6 bases, leaving 11 bases between the germline ends. This CDR3 comprises 14 residues. CDR1 is SGDLS, CDR2 YYNGEE, per germline. The DNA for the CDR3 is TGTGCCAGCAGCGTAGAATTGGGGGAGGATACGCAGTATTTT. This translates into CASSVELGEDTQYF.

CDR3 loop: CSAPWLKWGGRGQETQYF. The CDR3 nucleotides read TGCAGTGCCCCATGGCTAAAGTGGGGCGGGAGAGGCCAAGAGACCCAGTACTTC. The gene calls are TRBV20-1 and TRBJ2-5; 7 bases match TRBD2. The trim removed 6 bases at V and 1 base at J, leaving 20 bases unmatched. This CDR3 has 18 residues. Germline V gene lookup returns CDR1 DFQATT and CDR2 SNEGSKA (reference sequence).

The chain recombines TRBV28 with TRBJ1-2, with 10 nucleotides matching TRBD1. The CDR3 is 14 amino acids. V lost 4 bases, J lost 4 bases, and 3 bases stayed unmatched. CDR1 MDHEN and CDR2 SYDVKM come from the germline V gene. DNA of the CDR3: TGTGCCAGCAGTTCTCGGGACAGGGGCTATGGCTACACCTTC. Translating gives CASSSRDRGYGYTF.

This chain links TRBV6-5 with TRBJ2-3, with D hard to call. V was cut by 0 bases and J by 4 bases, with 8 bases left in between. The CDR3 loop spans 14 amino acids. In germline, CDR1 is MNHEY, CDR2 SVGAGI. In DNA form, the CDR3 reads TGTGCCAGCAGTTACTCGGCTTTCCCAGATACGCAGTATTTT. This translates into CASSYSAFPDTQYF.

The chain is built from TRBV30 and TRBJ2-7, with a possible D match to TRBD2 (5 bases). Germline V gene sequence: CDR1 GTSNPN, CDR2 SVGIG (reference sequence). V lost 0 bases, J lost 2 bases, and 17 bases lay in between. The CDR3 runs to 16 residues. CDR3 nucleotide sequence: TGTGCCTGGAGTGTATTTTGGAGCGGCAAACCCTACGAGCAGTACTTC. It specifies CAWSVFWSGKPYEQYF.

The CDR3 is CASSSPFDVPQYF. CDR3 bases: TGTGCCAGCAGCTCCCCCTTCGACGTTCCGCAGTATTTT. The V and J genes are TRBV7-9 and TRBJ2-3; no reliable D call. Germline V lookup: CDR1 SEHNR, CDR2 FQNEAQ (reference sequence). The CDR3 contains 13 residues. Trimming shortened V by 4 bases and J by 10 bases, and 15 bases separated the two germline ends. The full variable domain, rest sourced from reference TRBV7-9 and TRBJ2-3, is DTGVSQNPRHKITKRGQNVTFRCDPISEHNRLYWYRQTLGQGPEFLTYFQNEAQLEKSRLLSDRFSAERPKGSFSTLEIQRTEQGDSAMYLCASSSPFDVPQYFGPGTRLTVL.

This clonotype was seen a few times. The CDR3 bases are TGCGCCAGCAGCCAAGGTCACTCCTACGAGCAGTACTTC. Its translation: CASSQGHSYEQYF. The chain joins TRBV4-1 to TRBJ2-7; D is ambiguous. Germline V gene data show CDR1 as MGHRA and CDR2 as YSYEKL. There are 13 residues in the CDR3. Trimming cost V 1 base and J 0 bases, with 4 bases left between them.

The rearrangement links TRBV9 to TRBJ1-1; 8 positions match TRBD1. Trimming at V came to 3 bases and at J to 10 bases, leaving 14 bases not matched to a gene. Germline-derived CDR1 and CDR2 are SGDLS and YYNGEE. The CDR3 sequence is 15 residues long. DNA of the CDR3: TGTGCCAGCAGCGGGAGACAGGGGAAGGGGCCAGGAGCTTTCTTT. Translating gives CASSGRQGKGPGAFF.

This clonotype was detected only once. CDR3 in DNA: TGTGCCAGCAGTGAATGGATGAACCAAATGAACACTGAAGCTTTCTTT. Protein: CASSEWMNQMNTEAFF. The J gene is TRBJ1-1, the V gene TRBV6-1, with D hard to call. V lost 2 bases and J 0 bases, leaving 13 bases between the germline ends. Germline values: CDR1 MNHNS, CDR2 SASEGT. The CDR3 totals 16 residues.

The chain employs TRBV29-1 and TRBJ1-5; D is ambiguous. V was shortened by 4 bases and J by 4 bases, with 11 bases between the two germline ends. This CDR3 has 13 amino acids. CDR1 and CDR2 (germline): SQVTM, ANQGSEA. In DNA form, the CDR3 reads TGCAGCGTTGGGGTGATCAGTAATCAGCCCCAGCATTTT. As protein: CSVGVISNQPQHF.

V usage is TRBV5-1 and J usage is TRBJ2-1, with 9 bases that match TRBD2. The V gene end was trimmed by 7 bases and the J gene end by 10 bases; junction bases not matched to a gene: 9. The CDR3 consists of 13 residues. The germline CDR1 and CDR2 sequences are SGHRS and YFSETQ. Here the CDR3 reads CASSGTSPGEQFF. The CDR3, as DNA: TGCGCCAGCTCCGGGACTAGCCCCGGGGAGCAGTTCTTC.

V and J are TRBV7-9 and TRBJ1-1; 9 bases align to TRBD1. The J segment lost 10 bases and the V segment lost 5 bases, leaving 5 bases of the junction unmatched. CDR1 SEHNR and CDR2 FQNEAQ come from the germline V gene (reference sequence). There are 12 residues in the CDR3. The CDR3 protein is CASSLGGQGAFF. The DNA for the CDR3 is TGTGCCAGCAGCCTAGGGGGACAGGGAGCTTTCTTT.